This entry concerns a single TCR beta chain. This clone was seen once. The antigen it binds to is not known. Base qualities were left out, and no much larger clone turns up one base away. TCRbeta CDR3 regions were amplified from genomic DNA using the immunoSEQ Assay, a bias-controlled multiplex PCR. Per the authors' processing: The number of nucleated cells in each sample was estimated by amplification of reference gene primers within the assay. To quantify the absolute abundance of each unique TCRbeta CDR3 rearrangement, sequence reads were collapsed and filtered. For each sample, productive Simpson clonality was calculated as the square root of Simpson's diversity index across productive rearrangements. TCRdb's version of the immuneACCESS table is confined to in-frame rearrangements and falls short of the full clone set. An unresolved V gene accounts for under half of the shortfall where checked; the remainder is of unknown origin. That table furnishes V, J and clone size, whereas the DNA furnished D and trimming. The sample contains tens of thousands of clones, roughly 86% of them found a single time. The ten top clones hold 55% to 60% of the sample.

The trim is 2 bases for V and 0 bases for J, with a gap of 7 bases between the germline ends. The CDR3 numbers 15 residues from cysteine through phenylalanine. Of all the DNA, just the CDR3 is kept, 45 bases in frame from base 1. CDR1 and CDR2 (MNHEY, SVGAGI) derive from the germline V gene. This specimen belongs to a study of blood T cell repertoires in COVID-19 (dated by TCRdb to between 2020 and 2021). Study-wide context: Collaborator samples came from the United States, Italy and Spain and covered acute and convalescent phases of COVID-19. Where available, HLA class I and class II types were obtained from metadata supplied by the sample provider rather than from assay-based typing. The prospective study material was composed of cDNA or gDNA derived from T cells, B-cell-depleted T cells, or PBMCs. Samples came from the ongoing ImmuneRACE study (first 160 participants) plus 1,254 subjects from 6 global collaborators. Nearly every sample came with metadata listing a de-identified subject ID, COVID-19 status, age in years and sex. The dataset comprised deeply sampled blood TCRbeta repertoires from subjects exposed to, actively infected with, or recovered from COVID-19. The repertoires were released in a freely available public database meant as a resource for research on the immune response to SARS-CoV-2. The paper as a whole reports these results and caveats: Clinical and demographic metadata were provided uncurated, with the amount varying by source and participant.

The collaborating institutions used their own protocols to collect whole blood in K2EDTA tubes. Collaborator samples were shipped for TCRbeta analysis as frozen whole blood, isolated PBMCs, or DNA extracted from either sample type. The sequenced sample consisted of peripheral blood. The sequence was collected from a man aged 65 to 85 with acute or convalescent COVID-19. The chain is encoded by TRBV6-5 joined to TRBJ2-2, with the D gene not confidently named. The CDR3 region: CASSYGTANTGELFF. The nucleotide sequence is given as TGTGCCAGCAGTTACGGTACGGCGAACACCGGGGAGCTGTTTTTT.